The 25 T cell receptor beta chains listed next were all sequenced from one sample in a study of radiotherapy plus CTLA-4 blockade in lung cancer. Profiling relied on immunoSEQ multiplex PCR, and the TCRdb table lists in-frame clones only, not all of them. The sample includes more than 25,000 clones, approximately 79% of them seen just once. The starting material was peripheral blood, obtained from a patient treated with radiotherapy plus ipilimumab. These receptors all stem from a human donor with non-small cell lung cancer who had stable disease on radiotherapy plus ipilimumab.

CDR3 DNA sequence: TGTGCCAGCAGTTTATCAGGGGGCGGTCAGCCCCAGCATTTT. It translates to CASSLSGGGQPQHF. The chain employs TRBV28 and TRBJ1-5; 8 positions agree with TRBD1. Germline V gene data show CDR1 as MDHEN and CDR2 as SYDVKM. Trimming removed 1 base from V and 6 bases from J; junction bases left unmatched: 2. The CDR3 is 14 amino acids.

This chain joins TRBV5-1 and TRBJ2-3, with D uncertain. The V and J ends lost 0 bases and 0 bases respectively, with 14 bases between them. Germline values: CDR1 SGHRS, CDR2 YFSETQ. CDR3 size: 17 residues. CDR3 sequence reads: CASSLEGRPFSTDTQYF. In nucleotides, the CDR3 is TGCGCCAGCAGCTTGGAGGGCAGACCCTTTAGCACAGATACGCAGTATTTT.

This clone occurred a few times. The chain has TRBV18 and TRBJ1-2, with TRBD1 matching over 8 bases. The ends lost 3 bases at V and 6 bases at J; junction bases unmatched: 9. This CDR3 has 15 amino acids. Germline V gives CDR1 KGHSH, CDR2 LQKENI. The chain's CDR3 is CASSPEDRAFDGYTF. The CDR3, as DNA: TGTGCCAGCTCACCCGAGGACAGGGCTTTCGATGGCTACACCTTC.

V gene TRBV10-3 combines with J gene TRBJ1-5; perhaps TRBD1 as D (6 bases). V was pared by 6 bases and J by 3 bases, with 12 bases between. The germline CDR1 and CDR2 sequences are ENHRY and SYGVKD. The CDR3 has 14 amino acids. The CDR3: CAISLGDINQPQHF. DNA for the CDR3: TGTGCCATCAGCCTTGGGGACATCAATCAGCCCCAGCATTTT.

The chain has TRBV5-1 and TRBJ2-7, with 13 bases identical to TRBD2. Losses at the gene ends were 3 bases for V and 4 bases for J; bases not matched to a gene: 4. The germline V gene has CDR1 SGHRS and CDR2 YFSETQ. CDR3 length equals 15 residues. Written as DNA, the CDR3 is TGCGCCAGCAGCTCCGGACTAGCGGGGGCTTACGAGCAGTACTTC. Amino acid sequence: CASSSGLAGAYEQYF.

This chain joins TRBV11-2 and TRBJ2-1; 8 positions match TRBD2. CDR1 is SGHAT and CDR2 is FQNNGV in the germline V gene. The junction had 5 bases not matched to a gene; V was cut back by 1 base and J by 6 bases. The CDR3 loop spans 15 amino acids. CDR3 protein: CASSLVGSGANEQFF. The CDR3, as DNA: TGTGCCAGCAGCTTAGTCGGTAGCGGGGCCAATGAGCAGTTCTTC.

The chain employs TRBV7-2 and TRBJ1-1; D call uncertain. This CDR3 has 13 residues. The germline gives CDR1 SGHTA, CDR2 FQGNSA. The V end was cut by 1 base, the J end by 1 base, with 4 bases between. CDR3 amino acids: CASSLGRNTEAFF. The CDR3 DNA sequence: TGTGCCAGCAGCTTAGGGAGGAACACTGAAGCTTTCTTT.

This chain uses TRBV18 with TRBJ1-1; D perhaps matches TRBD1 (5 bases). The V gene lost 3 bases and the J gene lost 5 bases, with 16 bases spanning the gap. The CDR3 extends over 15 amino acids. Germline V gene sequence: CDR1 KGHSH, CDR2 LQKENI. The CDR3 nucleotides read TGTGCCAGCTCACCCCAACCGGGACTCAAAACTGAAGCTTTCTTT. Protein: CASSPQPGLKTEAFF.

The V and J genes are TRBV9 and TRBJ2-1; possibly TRBD1 for D (6 bases). The CDR3 spans 15 residues. Germline V gene lookup returns CDR1 SGDLS and CDR2 YYNGEE. Trimming shortened V by 0 bases and J by 5 bases, and 12 bases separated the two germline ends. This CDR3 is CASSVEGVGHNEQFF. The CDR3 DNA reads as TGTGCCAGCAGCGTAGAGGGGGTGGGACACAATGAGCAGTTCTTC.

V usage is TRBV29-1 and J usage is TRBJ2-1; 7 bases map to TRBD1. The V segment lost 4 bases and the J segment 3 bases; nucleotides outside the gene matches: 3. This CDR3 has 13 residues. Per the germline V gene, CDR1 is SQVTM and CDR2 is ANQGSEA. CDR3 coding DNA: TGCAGCGTTGTTGGACAGGACTACAATGAGCAGTTCTTC. Protein sequence: CSVVGQDYNEQFF.

The sample holds a few counts of this clone. The rearrangement joins TRBV9 to TRBJ1-1, with a tentative D call TRBD1 (6 bases). V shed 0 bases and J shed 6 bases, with 21 bases lying between them. Germline CDR1 reads SGDLS; CDR2 reads YYNGEE. The CDR3 covers 17 residues. CDR3 amino acids: CASSVVSGGFEGSEAFF. The CDR3, as DNA: TGTGCCAGCAGCGTAGTTTCCGGGGGCTTTGAGGGATCTGAAGCTTTCTTT.

The table lists this clone with a count of one. The genes are TRBV7-2 and TRBJ2-1, with D possibly matching TRBD2 (5 bases). CDR1 SGHTA and CDR2 FQGNSA come from the germline V gene. Trimming shortened V by 5 bases and J by 7 bases, and 12 bases separated the two germline ends. The CDR3 covers 13 residues. CDR3 protein: CASSLGKRNEQFF. The CDR3 DNA follows: TGTGCCAGCAGCCTCGGGAAGAGGAATGAGCAGTTCTTC.

The gene calls are TRBV29-1 and TRBJ1-1; a weak D match, TRBD1 (5 bases). The germline V and J ends were trimmed by 4 bases and 0 bases, with 12 bases remaining between them. This CDR3 spans 14 amino acids. Germline assignment: CDR1 SQVTM and CDR2 ANQGSEA. CDR3 sequence reads: CSVGVSTVNTEAFF. CDR3 nucleotides: TGCAGCGTTGGGGTATCGACAGTGAACACTGAAGCTTTCTTT.

This clone was seen only a few times. V gene TRBV18 combines with J gene TRBJ2-7; 7 nucleotides line up with TRBD1. The germline V gene has CDR1 KGHSH and CDR2 LQKENI. The CDR3 length is 14 residues. V shed 3 bases, J shed 1 base, and the junction held 3 bases outside the gene matches. The CDR3 DNA reads TGTGCCAGCTCACCGGACAGGCGATCCTACGAGCAGTACTTC. Translating gives CASSPDRRSYEQYF.

The V call is TRBV2, the J call TRBJ1-1; 8 nucleotides line up with TRBD1. Per the germline V gene, CDR1 is SNHLY and CDR2 is FYNNEI. The V and J ends lost 4 bases and 5 bases, in that order; junction bases with no gene match: 9. This CDR3 region has 15 residues. As DNA, the CDR3 is TGTGCCAGCAGTGCGCCACACAGGGGGAAGACTGAAGCTTTCTTT. Amino acids: CASSAPHRGKTEAFF.

For the CDR3, the DNA is TGTGCCAGCAGTTACTCAGTGGGGGTAAATACGCAGTATTTT. Encoded protein: CASSYSVGVNTQYF. The rearrangement uses TRBV6-6 and TRBJ2-3; D possibly matches TRBD1 or TRBD2 (5 bases each). V gave up 0 bases and J gave up 7 bases, with 11 bases separating them. The CDR3 sequence is 14 residues long. The germline V gene has CDR1 MNHNY and CDR2 SVGAGI (reference sequence).

V is TRBV18 and J is TRBJ2-5; tentatively, D is TRBD1 (5 bases). The CDR3 totals 14 residues. Germline CDR1 KGHSH, CDR2 LQKENI. Deletions cut 3 bases from V and 2 bases from J, with 10 bases between. The CDR3 is CASSPKGVQETQYF. The CDR3 DNA sequence: TGTGCCAGCTCACCCAAAGGGGTACAAGAGACCCAGTACTTC. Drawing the rest from reference TRBV18 and TRBJ2-5, the complete variable domain is NAGVMQNPRHLVRRRGQEARLRCSPMKGHSHVYWYRQLPEEGLKFMVYLQKENIIDESGMPKERFSAEFPKEGPSILRIQQVVRGDSAAYFCASSPKGVQETQYFGPGTRLLVL.

The V and J genes are TRBV19 and TRBJ2-5; D may be TRBD2 (5 bases). Germline V CDR1 and CDR2: LNHDA, SQIVND (reference sequence). This CDR3 comprises 11 residues. Trimming cost V 8 bases and J 5 bases, with 9 bases left between them. The DNA for the CDR3 is TGTGCCAGTTCGCAGCGGGAGACCCAGTACTTC. This encodes CASSQRETQYF.

The rearrangement uses TRBV30 and TRBJ1-5, with 8 nucleotides matching TRBD1. The CDR3 is made up of 15 amino acids. Trimming at V came to 1 base and at J to 2 bases, leaving 4 bases not matched to a gene. Germline V gene data show CDR1 as GTSNPN and CDR2 as SVGIG (reference sequence). Written as DNA, the CDR3 is TGTGCCTGGAGTGGAGGACAGGGCGGCAATCAGCCCCAGCATTTT. Its translation is CAWSGGQGGNQPQHF.

This chain links TRBV5-1 with TRBJ2-3; 7 bases line up with TRBD1. This CDR3 is 17 amino acids long. CDR1 is SGHRS, CDR2 YFSETQ, per germline. V trimming: 0 bases; J trimming: 2 bases; junction bases outside the gene matches: 9. In nucleotides, the CDR3 is TGCGCCAGCAGCTTGGGACAGGGCCCGGTGGCCACAGATACGCAGTATTTT. Its protein is CASSLGQGPVATDTQYF.

The J gene is TRBJ1-1, the V gene TRBV29-1; unclear D gene. The V end lost 5 bases, the J end lost 8 bases, and 15 bases lay between the germline ends. Germline assignment: CDR1 SQVTM and CDR2 ANQGSEA. This CDR3 region has 12 residues. CDR3 DNA sequence: TGCAGCGTTCAGATCCCGACCGTGGAAGCTTTCTTT. It translates to CSVQIPTVEAFF. Full variable domain (remainder filled in from reference TRBV29-1 and TRBJ1-1): SAVISQKPSRDICQRGTSLTIQCQVDSQVTMMFWYRQQPGQSLTLIATANQGSEATYESGFVIDKFPISRPNLTFSTLTVSNMSPEDSSIYLCSVQIPTVEAFFGQGTRLTVV.

The table lists this clone with a count of one. V and J are TRBV28 and TRBJ1-1, with D maybe TRBD1 (5 bases). The CDR3 consists of 15 residues. The germline V gene encodes CDR1 MDHEN and CDR2 SYDVKM. V lost 2 bases to trimming and J lost 0 bases, with 10 bases between them. The CDR3 reads CASSLVGGLNTEAFF. DNA of the CDR3: TGTGCCAGCAGTTTAGTTGGGGGTCTGAACACTGAAGCTTTCTTT. The whole variable domain, filled in from reference TRBV28 and TRBJ1-1, reads DVKVTQSSRYLVKRTGEKVFLECVQDMDHENMFWYRQDPGLGLRLIYFSYDVKMKEKGDIPEGYSVSREKKERFSLILESASTNQTSMYLCASSLVGGLNTEAFFGQGTRLTVV.

This clone was seen a few times. The chain uses TRBV21-1 and TRBJ1-5. TRBV21-1 is marked as a pseudogene. The CDR3 has 17 amino acids. The CDR3 nucleotides read TGTGCCAGCAGCTTCCACCGGGGAGCATTGGGGAATCAGCCCCAGCATTTT. Amino acids: CASSFHRGALGNQPQHF.

The CDR3 spells CASSQESRGPGGYTF. CDR3 nucleotide sequence: TGCGCCAGCAGCCAAGAAAGCAGGGGGCCCGGTGGCTACACCTTC. The chain recombines TRBV4-3 with TRBJ1-2; 8 positions agree with TRBD1. This CDR3 comprises 15 residues. The germline V gene has CDR1 LGHNA and CDR2 YSLEER. The trim removed 0 bases at V and 7 bases at J, leaving 7 bases unmatched.

The chain carries TRBV11-2 and TRBJ1-5, with TRBD1 identical over 8 bases. The CDR3 totals 15 residues. The ends lost 5 bases at V and 6 bases at J; junction bases unmatched: 9. Per the germline V gene, CDR1 is SGHAT and CDR2 is FQNNGV. CDR3 in DNA: TGTGCCAGCAGCCCAGGCGACAGGGGTGGTCAGCCCCAGCATTTT. This encodes CASSPGDRGGQPQHF.